These T cell receptor beta chains were read from a single sample in a study of CD8+CD57+ T cells in acquired aplastic anemia. TCRdb passed the reads through MiXCR, listing each CDR3 protein once. The sample holds about 58,000 distinct CDR3 sequences; 55% to 70% are singletons and the top ten take roughly 15%. The sample taken for sequencing was sorted CD4+, CD8+, or CD8+CD57+ T cells (not recorded which) from PBMCs. All receptors come from a human donor with aplastic anemia. The CDR3 runs from the conserved cysteine through the conserved F or W. A D gene is named only where the DNA matches it firmly. Rows give clone size only sometimes, using once, few, many, or a class for an expanded clone.

TRBD2	TRBV4-3	many	TRBJ2-7	CASSHSPTSGYEQYF	TGCGCCAGCAGCCATTCCCCGACTAGCGGCTACGAGCAGTACTTC
NA	TRBV7-9	many	TRBJ2-3	CASSPEGGDTQYF	TGTGCCAGCAGCCCCGAGGGGGGTGATACGCAGTATTTT
NA	TRBV15	few	TRBJ2-7	CATSRDRSYEQYF	TGTGCCACCAGCAGAGATCGGAGCTACGAGCAGTACTTC
NA	TRBV10-3	few	TRBJ1-2	CAISEGETENGYTF	TGTGCCATCAGTGAGGGTGAGACAGAAAATGGCTACACCTTC
NA	TRBV2	NA	TRBJ1-4	CASISATNEKLFF	TGTGCCAGCATCTCAGCAACTAATGAAAAACTGTTTTTT
TRBD1	TRBV10-1	once	TRBJ2-7	CASSDGTGVTYEQYF	TGCGCCAGCAGTGATGGGACAGGAGTTACCTACGAGCAGTACTTC
NA	TRBV6-1	NA	TRBJ2-3	CASTRDPSTDTQYF	TGTGCCAGCACCCGGGACCCGAGCACAGATACGCAGTATTTT
NA	TRBV7-2	few	TRBJ2-7	CASSFLTTYEQYF	TGTGCCAGCAGCTTTCTTACAACCTACGAGCAGTACTTC
NA	TRBV15	NA	TRBJ2-5	CATSRSSSVETQYF	TGTGCCACCAGCAGATCCTCCTCGGTTGAGACCCAGTACTTC
TRBD1	TRBV18	NA	TRBJ2-1	CASSFFDRVVHDEQFF	TGTGCCAGCTCATTTTTCGACAGGGTGGTACACGATGAGCAGTTCTTC